Presented here are 32 T cell receptor beta chains from one specimen sequenced in a study of T cell repertoires in cytomegalovirus infection. TCRdb redid the calling of the reads with MiXCR, one entry per CDR3 protein. The data hold around 450,000 distinct CDR3 sequences, with approximately 31% observed a single time. The sequenced material came from PBMCs. These receptors were taken from a human donor in good health (CMV status not recorded). Some clones in this sample may be carry-over from other donors' samples.

This clonotype was recorded many times. The J gene is TRBJ2-3, the V gene TRBV7-2; no firm D call. The CDR3 covers 13 residues. Germline V gene data show CDR1 as SGHTA and CDR2 as FQGNSA. The V and J ends lost 4 bases and 6 bases respectively, with 11 bases between them. As DNA, the CDR3 is TGTGCCAGCAGCTCCGCCCGCAGGGATACGCAGTATTTT. It codes for CASSSARRDTQYF.

The chain couples TRBV7-6 to TRBJ1-1; 8 nucleotides agree with TRBD1. Germline assignment: CDR1 SGHVS and CDR2 FNYEAQ. V was pared by 5 bases and J by 3 bases, with 11 bases of the junction left unmatched. The CDR3 loop spans 16 amino acids. The CDR3 protein is CASSPTGGVLDTEAFF. CDR3 coding DNA: TGTGCCAGCAGCCCTACAGGGGGTGTGTTGGACACTGAAGCTTTCTTT. The full variable domain, in which reference TRBV7-6 and TRBJ1-1 provide the parts outside the CDR3, is GAGVSQSPRYKVTKRGQDVALRCDPISGHVSLYWYRQALGQGPEFLTYFNYEAQQDKSGLPNDRFSAERPEGSISTLTIQRTEQRDSAMYRCASSPTGGVLDTEAFFGQGTRLTVV.

Many counts were recorded for this clonotype. Its ends do not fully match the called genes, so a read error is possible. This sequence joins TRBV12-3 or TRBV12-4 and TRBJ1-1, with a tentative D call TRBD1 (5 bases). CDR3 length: 12 residues. The CDR3 here is CASSLGDTEAFF. In DNA form, the CDR3 reads TGTGCCAGCAGCTTAGGGGACACTGAAGCTTTCTTT.

There are many counts of this clonotype. V usage is TRBV7-9 and J usage is TRBJ2-6, with D possibly called TRBD1 or TRBD2 (5 bases each). The CDR3 length is 17 residues. V dropped 4 bases and J dropped 0 bases, with 13 bases sitting between them. The V gene's germline CDR1 is SEHNR and CDR2 FQNEAQ (reference sequence). The CDR3 DNA reads as TGTGCCAGCAGCTCCACGATTGGGGGCTCTGGGGCCAACGTCCTGACTTTC. Translating it yields CASSSTIGGSGANVLTF.

This clonotype came up a few times. V usage is TRBV29-1 and J usage is TRBJ2-1; tentative D call: TRBD1 (6 bases). This CDR3 is built from 11 residues. The germline V gene encodes CDR1 SQVTM and CDR2 ANQGSEA. Trimming shortened V by 6 bases and J by 14 bases, and 17 bases separated the two germline ends. The CDR3 protein is CSVPWGQSKFF. DNA for the CDR3: TGCAGCGTACCCTGGGGGCAGAGCAAGTTCTTC.

The sample holds one count of this clonotype. The junction differs from germline at one of its ends, possibly a read error. This chain connects TRBV7-8 to TRBJ2-3; weak D call: TRBD1 (5 bases). CDR1 and CDR2 (germline): SGHVS, FQNEAQ. This CDR3 is 13 amino acids long. The CDR3 protein is CDSSPRGPDTQYF. As DNA, the CDR3 is TGTGACAGCAGCCCAAGGGGTCCAGATACGCAGTATTTT.

V gene TRBV5-4 combines with J gene TRBJ2-5; D gene unclear. Germline CDR1 SGHNT, CDR2 YYREEE (reference sequence). V was shortened by 4 bases and J by 1 base, with 8 bases between the two germline ends. This CDR3 has 13 residues. The DNA for the CDR3 is TGTGCCAGCAGCCTGTCAATCCAAGAGACCCAGTACTTC. Its protein product is CASSLSIQETQYF.

In this sample, this clonotype turned up once. This may arise from a read error, as a much more abundant clone is one base away. The CDR3: CASSILSPEETQYF. The CDR3 coding sequence is TGTGCCAGCAGCATACTCAGTCCGGAGGAGACCCAGTACTTC. V and J are TRBV7-9 and TRBJ2-5; D call uncertain. The CDR3 loop spans 14 amino acids. Germline assignment: CDR1 SEHNR and CDR2 FQNEAQ (reference sequence). Trimming pared 5 bases from V and 5 bases from J, leaving 15 bases between.

This clonotype showed up just once. The rearrangement links TRBV6-5 to TRBJ2-6; D may match TRBD1 or TRBD2 (5 bases each). CDR3 length: 16 amino acids. V lost 7 bases and J lost 1, with 14 bases in between. The V gene's germline CDR1 is MNHEY and CDR2 SVGAGI. CDR3 DNA sequence: TGTGCCAGCACCCAGCGCTGGGGGTCTGGGGCCAACGTCCTGACTTTC. Translation gives CASTQRWGSGANVLTF.

This clonotype has at least ten counts. The chain couples TRBV7-2 to TRBJ2-1; D gene ambiguous. CDR3 length: 15 amino acids. V was cut by 1 base and J by 12 bases, with 19 bases left in between. CDR1 and CDR2 (germline): SGHTA, FQGNSA. CDR3 bases: TGTGCCAGCAGCTTAGAGTTCGGGCACCCCTTTGGGCAGTTCTTC. Encoded protein: CASSLEFGHPFGQFF. The whole variable domain, filled in from reference TRBV7-2 and TRBJ2-1, reads GAGVSQSPSNKVTEKGKDVELRCDPISGHTALYWYRQSLGQGLEFLIYFQGNSAPDKSGLPSDRFSAERTGGSVSTLTIQRTQQEDSAVYLCASSLEFGHPFGQFFGPGTRLTVL.

This sequence joins TRBV9 and TRBJ1-2; a possible D gene is TRBD1 (6 bases). The CDR3 loop spans 14 amino acids. V was trimmed by 4 bases and J by 5 bases, leaving 15 bases between them. CDR1 and CDR2 (germline): SGDLS, YYNGEE. For the CDR3, the DNA is TGTGCCAGCAGCCCTCCCGGGACACCGTATGGCTACACCTTC. It specifies CASSPPGTPYGYTF.

This clonotype was picked up one time. The gene calls are TRBV20-1 and TRBJ2-7, with D perhaps being TRBD1 or TRBD2 (5 bases each). V dropped 2 bases and J dropped 2 bases, with 16 bases sitting between them. The CDR3 runs 15 residues. Looked up from germline, CDR1 is DFQATT and CDR2 is SNEGSKA (reference sequence). CDR3 coding DNA: TGCAGTGCTAGACTTCGGGGCAGACGGACCTACGAGCAGTACTTC. Protein product: CSARLRGRRTYEQYF.

The V gene is TRBV11-2, the J gene TRBJ1-1, with D unclear. CDR3 length equals 12 residues. CDR1 is SGHAT, CDR2 FQNNGV, per germline. Trimming took 4 bases from V and 4 from J, leaving 7 bases between them. CDR3 amino acids: CASSSDGTEAFF. In nucleotides, the CDR3 is TGTGCCAGCAGCTCTGACGGCACTGAAGCTTTCTTT.

This clonotype was seen a handful of times. One end of the junction does not line up with germline, which may come from a read error. This CDR3 reads CASSEWDSPNF. In DNA, the CDR3 is TGTGCCAGCAGTGAATGGGACAGCCCAAACTTC. The V and J genes are TRBV6-1 and TRBJ2-5, with TRBD1 matching 7 bases. Germline CDR1 is MNHNS and CDR2 is SASEGT. The CDR3 totals 11 residues.

The V gene is TRBV18, the J gene TRBJ1-5; TRBD1 agrees at 9 bases. With 3 bases clipped from V and 5 bases from J, the junction kept 5 bases outside the gene matches. The CDR3 runs to 15 residues. In germline, CDR1 is KGHSH, CDR2 LQKENI. The CDR3 DNA is TGTGCCAGCTCACCCCGGGACAGGGAGGATCAGCCCCAGCATTTT. It yields the protein CASSPRDREDQPQHF.

This clonotype was seen more than once but under ten times. The chain uses TRBV4-1 and TRBJ1-1, with D hard to call. Germline lookup yields CDR1 MGHRA and CDR2 YSYEKL. The V and J ends lost 0 bases and 0 bases respectively, with 2 bases between them. The CDR3 extends over 13 amino acids. CDR3 residues: CASSQDMNTEAFF. The CDR3 region has the DNA TGCGCCAGCAGCCAAGACATGAACACTGAAGCTTTCTTT.

V and J are TRBV27 and TRBJ1-2; perhaps TRBD1 as D (5 bases). This CDR3 region has 15 residues. Germline V CDR1 and CDR2: MNHEY, SMNVEV (reference sequence). V was pared by 1 base and J by 5 bases, with 14 bases between. This CDR3 is CASSLFAHGGYGYTF. In nucleotides, the CDR3 is TGTGCCAGCAGTTTATTCGCTCATGGGGGGTATGGCTACACCTTC.

This sequence joins TRBV28 and TRBJ2-1; 10 bases agree with TRBD2. There are 15 residues in the CDR3. Germline CDR1 is MDHEN and CDR2 is SYDVKM. The junction had 7 bases not matched to a gene; V was cut back by 5 bases and J by 6 bases. DNA of the CDR3: TGTGCCAGCAGTCGGGAGCGGGGGGGCCGCAATGAGCAGTTCTTC. It is translated as CASSRERGGRNEQFF.

The chain combines TRBV25-1 with TRBJ2-7, with TRBD1 as a possible D gene (6 bases). The germline CDR1 and CDR2 sequences are MGHDK and SYGVNS. The CDR3 is made up of 13 amino acids. Trimming took off 10 bases at V and 0 bases at J, with 13 bases between the two ends. The CDR3 bases are TGTGCCACCAGGGGCCCTAACTCCTACGAGCAGTACTTC. Translation gives CATRGPNSYEQYF.

The chain recombines TRBV28 with TRBJ1-5; D may be TRBD1 (5 bases). This CDR3 region has 16 residues. V was trimmed by 7 bases and J by 0 bases, leaving 16 bases between them. Germline V CDR1 and CDR2: MDHEN, SYDVKM. The CDR3: CASTPGGKYSNQPQHF. DNA for the CDR3: TGTGCCAGCACTCCGGGGGGAAAATATAGCAATCAGCCCCAGCATTTT.

This clonotype was detected only once. This chain joins TRBV7-9 and TRBJ2-7, with D hard to call. Looked up from germline, CDR1 is SEHNR and CDR2 is FQNEAQ (reference sequence). There are 13 residues in the CDR3. Here the CDR3 reads CARSILSSYEQYF. CDR3 nucleotide sequence: TGTGCAAGAAGCATTCTTAGCTCCTACGAGCAGTACTTC.

The V and J genes are TRBV4-1 and TRBJ1-2; D not certain. Germline CDR1 MGHRA, CDR2 YSYEKL. This CDR3 contains 17 residues. Trimming took off 0 bases at V and 4 bases at J, with 18 bases between the two ends. The CDR3 reads CASSQDLDSSDVYGYTF. The CDR3 DNA follows: TGCGCCAGCAGCCAAGATTTGGACTCCAGCGACGTCTATGGCTACACCTTC.

J is TRBJ1-2 and V is TRBV30; D possibly corresponds to TRBD1 (6 bases). V was shortened by 0 bases and J by 7 bases, with 15 bases between the two germline ends. The CDR3 runs 14 residues. The germline V gene has CDR1 GTSNPN and CDR2 SVGIG (reference sequence). The CDR3 is CAWSVQRGGAGYTF. The CDR3 bases are TGTGCCTGGAGTGTACAGAGAGGGGGGGCTGGCTACACCTTC.

Remarks on this clonotype: This may come from a read error, since a much larger clone is one base off. V is TRBV7-6 and J is TRBJ1-1; tentatively, D is TRBD1 (5 bases). V was cut by 1 base and J by 2 bases, with 17 bases left in between. This CDR3 region has 17 residues. Germline V CDR1 and CDR2: SGHVS, FNYEAQ. CDR3 sequence reads: CASSLVARTCFNTEAFF. The CDR3 DNA reads as TGTGCCAGCAGCTTAGTTGCTCGGACATGCTTTAACACTGAAGCTTTCTTT.

This clonotype was detected only a few times. V gene TRBV6-4 combines with J gene TRBJ2-3; no reliable D call. The CDR3 consists of 16 residues. Trimming took off 6 bases at V and 2 bases at J, with 18 bases between the two ends. CDR1 and CDR2 from the germline V gene are MRHNA and SNTAGT. The CDR3 DNA reads as TGTGCCAGCAGCCCGGTCTCATCCCCCGCCACAGATACGCAGTATTTT. It codes for CASSPVSSPATDTQYF.

The chain links TRBV4-1 to TRBJ2-3; D unresolved. CDR3 size: 12 residues. Trimming took 4 bases from V and 7 from J, leaving 9 bases between them. The germline V gene has CDR1 MGHRA and CDR2 YSYEKL. Written as DNA, the CDR3 is TGCGCCAGCAGCCTCGCAGGTAATACGCAGTATTTT. This sequence encodes CASSLAGNTQYF.

This clonotype was seen ten or more times. The CDR3 DNA sequence: TGTGCCAGCAGTGAGGCAGGGCTCCTTCAAGAGACCCAGTACTTC. This gives the protein CASSEAGLLQETQYF. This chain uses TRBV6-1 with TRBJ2-5, with D tentatively TRBD1 (5 bases). The CDR3 totals 15 residues. Germline-derived CDR1 and CDR2 are MNHNS and SASEGT. Trimming took 3 bases from V and 2 from J, leaving 13 bases between them.

The rearrangement links TRBV7-9 to TRBJ2-5; 9 bases line up with TRBD1. The germline V gene encodes CDR1 SEHNR and CDR2 FQNEAQ (reference sequence). The trim removed 4 bases at V and 0 bases at J, leaving 3 bases unmatched. This CDR3 is built from 15 residues. CDR3 in DNA: TGTGCCAGCAGCTCCGGGGACAGGGACCAAGAGACCCAGTACTTC. Translating gives CASSSGDRDQETQYF.

V usage is TRBV12-3 or TRBV12-4 and J usage is TRBJ1-6; 7 bases are shared with TRBD1. V shed 5 bases, J shed 3 bases, and the junction held 1 base outside the gene matches. This CDR3 is built from 14 residues. As DNA, the CDR3 is TGTGCCAGCAGTGCAGGGGGCTATAATTCACCCCTCCACTTT. Amino acid sequence: CASSAGGYNSPLHF.

In its sample, this clonotype was seen a few times. The chain links TRBV7-9 to TRBJ1-1; D gene ambiguous. Trimming cost V 0 bases and J 1 base, with 6 bases left between them. Per the germline V gene, CDR1 is SEHNR and CDR2 is FQNEAQ (reference sequence). The CDR3 length is 14 residues. CDR3 bases: TGTGCCAGCAGCTTAGCTGAGAGGAACACTGAAGCTTTCTTT. Translating gives CASSLAERNTEAFF.

There are many counts of this clonotype. The chain uses TRBV15 and TRBJ1-5; a possible D gene is TRBD1 (5 bases). V gave up 5 bases and J gave up 5 bases, with 19 bases separating them. The CDR3 has 16 residues. Germline V gene sequence: CDR1 LNHNV, CDR2 YYDKDF (reference sequence). The CDR3 protein is CATSQARRSGDQPQHF. The CDR3 DNA reads as TGTGCCACCAGCCAAGCCCGACGCTCGGGGGATCAGCCCCAGCATTTT. Full variable domain (missing parts from reference TRBV15 and TRBJ1-5): DAMVIQNPRYQVTQFGKPVTLSCSQTLNHNVMYWYQQKSSQAPKLLFHYYDKDFNNEADTPDNFQSRRPNTSFCFLDIRSPGLGDTAMYLCATSQARRSGDQPQHFGDGTRLSIL.

This clonotype was picked up a small number of times. The DNA of the CDR3 is TGTGCCAGCTTAAAAACCGGGACAGGGAACTATGGCTACACCTTC. It codes for CASLKTGTGNYGYTF. The rearrangement joins TRBV6-5 to TRBJ1-2; TRBD1 matches 9 bases. This CDR3 has 15 residues. V lost 8 bases and J lost 2; bases outside the gene matches: 9. Germline values: CDR1 MNHEY, CDR2 SVGAGI.